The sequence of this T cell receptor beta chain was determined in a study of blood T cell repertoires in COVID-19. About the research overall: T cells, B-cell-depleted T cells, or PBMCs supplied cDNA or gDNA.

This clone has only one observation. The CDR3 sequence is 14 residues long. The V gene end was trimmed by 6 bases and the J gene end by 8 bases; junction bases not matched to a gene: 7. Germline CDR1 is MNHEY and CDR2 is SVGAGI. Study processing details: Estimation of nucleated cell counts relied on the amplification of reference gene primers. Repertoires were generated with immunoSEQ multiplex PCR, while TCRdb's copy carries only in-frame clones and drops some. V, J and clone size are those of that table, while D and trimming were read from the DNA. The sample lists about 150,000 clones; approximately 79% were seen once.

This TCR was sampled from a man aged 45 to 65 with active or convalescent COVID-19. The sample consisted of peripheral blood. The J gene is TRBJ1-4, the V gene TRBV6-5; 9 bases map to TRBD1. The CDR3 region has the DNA TGTGCCAGCAGGACCGGGACAGGGAGCGAAAAACTGTTTTTT. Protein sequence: CASRTGTGSEKLFF.